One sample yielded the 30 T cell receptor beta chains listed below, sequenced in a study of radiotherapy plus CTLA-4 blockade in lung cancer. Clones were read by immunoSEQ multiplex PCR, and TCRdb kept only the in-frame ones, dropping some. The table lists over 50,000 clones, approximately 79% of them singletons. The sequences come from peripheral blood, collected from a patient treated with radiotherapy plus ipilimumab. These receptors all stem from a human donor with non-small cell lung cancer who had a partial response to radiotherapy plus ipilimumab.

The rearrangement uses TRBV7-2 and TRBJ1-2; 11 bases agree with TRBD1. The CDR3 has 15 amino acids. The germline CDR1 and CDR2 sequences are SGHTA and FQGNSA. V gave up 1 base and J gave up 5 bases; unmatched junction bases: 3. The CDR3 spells CASSLDGQGAYGYTF. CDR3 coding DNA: TGTGCCAGCAGCTTAGATGGACAGGGGGCGTATGGCTACACCTTC.

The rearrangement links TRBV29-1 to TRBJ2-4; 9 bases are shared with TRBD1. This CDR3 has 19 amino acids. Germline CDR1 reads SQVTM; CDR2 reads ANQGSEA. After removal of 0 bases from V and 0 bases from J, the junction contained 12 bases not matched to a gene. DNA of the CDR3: TGCAGCGTTGAAGATCAGGAGGACAGGGGACGTCTAGCCAAAAACATTCAGTACTTC. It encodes CSVEDQEDRGRLAKNIQYF. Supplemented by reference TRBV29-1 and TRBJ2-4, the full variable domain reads SAVISQKPSRDICQRGTSLTIQCQVDSQVTMMFWYRQQPGQSLTLIATANQGSEATYESGFVIDKFPISRPNLTFSTLTVSNMSPEDSSIYLCSVEDQEDRGRLAKNIQYFGAGTRLSVL.

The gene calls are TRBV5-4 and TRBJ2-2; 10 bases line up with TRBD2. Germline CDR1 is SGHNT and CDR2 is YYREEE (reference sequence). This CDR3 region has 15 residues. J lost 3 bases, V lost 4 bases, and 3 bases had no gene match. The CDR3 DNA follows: TGTGCCAGCAGCGTGGGACTAGCGCACACCGGGGAGCTGTTTTTT. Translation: CASSVGLAHTGELFF.

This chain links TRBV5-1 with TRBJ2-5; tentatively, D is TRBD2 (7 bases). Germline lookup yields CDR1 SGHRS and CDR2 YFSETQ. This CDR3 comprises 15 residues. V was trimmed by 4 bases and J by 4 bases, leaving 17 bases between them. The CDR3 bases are TGCGCCAGCAGCACTGCCGGGGGGCAGAGAGAGACCCAGTACTTC. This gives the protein CASSTAGGQRETQYF.

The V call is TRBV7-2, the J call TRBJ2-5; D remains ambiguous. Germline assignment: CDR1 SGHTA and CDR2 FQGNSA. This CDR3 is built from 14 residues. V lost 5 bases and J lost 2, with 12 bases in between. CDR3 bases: TGTGCCAGCAGCCACTGGGCAGGACAAGAGACCCAGTACTTC. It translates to CASSHWAGQETQYF.

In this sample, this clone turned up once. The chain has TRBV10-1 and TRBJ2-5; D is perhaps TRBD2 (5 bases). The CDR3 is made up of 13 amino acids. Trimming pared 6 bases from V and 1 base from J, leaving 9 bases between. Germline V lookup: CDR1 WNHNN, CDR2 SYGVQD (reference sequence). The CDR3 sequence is CASSSGIQETQYF. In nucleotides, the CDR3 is TGCGCCAGCAGCTCCGGGATCCAAGAGACCCAGTACTTC.

The CDR3 sequence is CATSRSGLGSPLHF. The CDR3 bases are TGTGCCACCAGCAGATCAGGGTTAGGTTCACCCCTCCACTTT. The chain couples TRBV15 to TRBJ1-6; D perhaps matches TRBD1 (5 bases). Trimming removed 2 bases at V and 9 bases at J, with 11 bases between. This CDR3 region has 14 residues. Germline assignment: CDR1 LNHNV and CDR2 YYDKDF (reference sequence).

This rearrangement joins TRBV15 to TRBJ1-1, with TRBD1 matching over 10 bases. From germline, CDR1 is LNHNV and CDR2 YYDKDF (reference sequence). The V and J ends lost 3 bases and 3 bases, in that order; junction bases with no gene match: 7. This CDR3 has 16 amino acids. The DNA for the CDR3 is TGTGCCACCAGCAGGGGGACAGGGGTTGAGGACACTGAAGCTTTCTTT. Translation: CATSRGTGVEDTEAFF.

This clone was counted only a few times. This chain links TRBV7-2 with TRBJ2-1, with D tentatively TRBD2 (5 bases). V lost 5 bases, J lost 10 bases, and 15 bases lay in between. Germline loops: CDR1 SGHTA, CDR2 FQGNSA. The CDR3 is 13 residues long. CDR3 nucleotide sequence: TGTGCCAGCAGCCTCGAGCCTAGAGGGGAGCAGTTCTTC. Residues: CASSLEPRGEQFF.

This chain's CDR3 is CASSLGDEQYF. The CDR3 nucleotides are TGTGCCAGCAGCTTAGGCGACGAGCAGTACTTC. The rearrangement uses TRBV7-8 and TRBJ2-7; D is unresolved. Trimming stripped 1 base from V and 5 bases from J, with 3 bases between. Looked up from germline, CDR1 is SGHVS and CDR2 is FQNEAQ. This CDR3 has 11 residues.

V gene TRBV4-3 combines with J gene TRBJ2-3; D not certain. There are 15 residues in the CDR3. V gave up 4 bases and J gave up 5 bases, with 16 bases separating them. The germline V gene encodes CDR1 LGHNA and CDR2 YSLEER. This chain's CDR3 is CASSRGWADGDTQYF. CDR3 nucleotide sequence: TGCGCCAGCAGCCGTGGCTGGGCCGACGGAGATACGCAGTATTTT.

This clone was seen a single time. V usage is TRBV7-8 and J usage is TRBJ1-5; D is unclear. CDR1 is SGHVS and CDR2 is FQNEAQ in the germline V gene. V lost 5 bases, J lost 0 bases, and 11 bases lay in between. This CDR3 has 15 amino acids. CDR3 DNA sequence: TGTGCCAGCAGCCGACTCACTTATAGCAATCAGCCCCAGCATTTT. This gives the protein CASSRLTYSNQPQHF. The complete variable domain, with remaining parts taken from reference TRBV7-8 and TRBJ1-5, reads GAGVSQSPRYKVAKRGQDVALRCDPISGHVSLFWYQQALGQGPEFLTYFQNEAQLDKSGLPSDRFFAERPEGSVSTLKIQRTQQEDSAVYLCASSRLTYSNQPQHFGDGTRLSIL.

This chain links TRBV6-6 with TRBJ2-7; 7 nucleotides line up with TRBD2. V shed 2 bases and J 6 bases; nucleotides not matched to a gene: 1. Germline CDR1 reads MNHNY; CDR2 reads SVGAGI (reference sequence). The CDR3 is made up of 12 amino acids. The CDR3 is CASSYGGGEQYF. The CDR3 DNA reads TGTGCCAGCAGTTACGGCGGGGGCGAGCAGTACTTC.

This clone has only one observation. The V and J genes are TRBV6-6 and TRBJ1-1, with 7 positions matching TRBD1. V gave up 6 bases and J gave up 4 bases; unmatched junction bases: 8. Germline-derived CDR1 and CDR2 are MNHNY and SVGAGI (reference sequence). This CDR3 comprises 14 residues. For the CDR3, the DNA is TGTGCCAGCAGACCCGGACAGGCCGGCACTGAAGCTTTCTTT. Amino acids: CASRPGQAGTEAFF.

The DNA for the CDR3 is TGCGCCAGCAGCCGCCTACAGGAGTCCCAAGAGACCCAGTACTTC. It is translated as CASSRLQESQETQYF. The rearrangement uses TRBV5-1 and TRBJ2-5; a weak D match, TRBD1 (5 bases). The CDR3 consists of 15 residues. V gave up 4 bases and J gave up 1 base, with 14 bases separating them. Germline loops: CDR1 SGHRS, CDR2 YFSETQ.

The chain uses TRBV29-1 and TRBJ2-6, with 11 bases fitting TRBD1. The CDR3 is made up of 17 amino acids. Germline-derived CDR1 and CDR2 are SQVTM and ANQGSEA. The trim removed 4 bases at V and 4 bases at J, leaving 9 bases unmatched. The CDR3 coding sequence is TGCAGCGTTGCTAGGACAGGGGGCTTGTCCGGGGCCAACGTCCTGACTTTC. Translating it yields CSVARTGGLSGANVLTF.

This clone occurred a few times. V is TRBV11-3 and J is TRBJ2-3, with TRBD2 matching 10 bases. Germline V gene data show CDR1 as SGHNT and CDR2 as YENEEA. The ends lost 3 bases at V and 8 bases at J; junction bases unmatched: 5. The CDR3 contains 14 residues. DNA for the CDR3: TGTGCCAGCAGCTTGACTAGCGGGTGGGGTACGCAGTATTTT. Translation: CASSLTSGWGTQYF.

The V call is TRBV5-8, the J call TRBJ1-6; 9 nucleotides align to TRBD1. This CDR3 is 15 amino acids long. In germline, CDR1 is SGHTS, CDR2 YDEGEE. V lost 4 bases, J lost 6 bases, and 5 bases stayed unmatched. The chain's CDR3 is CASSKQGAANSPLHF. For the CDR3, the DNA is TGTGCCAGCAGCAAACAGGGGGCGGCTAATTCACCCCTCCACTTT.

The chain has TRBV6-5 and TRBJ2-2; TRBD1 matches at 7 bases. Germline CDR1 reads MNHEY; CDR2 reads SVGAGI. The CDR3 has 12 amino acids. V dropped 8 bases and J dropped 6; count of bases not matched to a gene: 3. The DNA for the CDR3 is TGTGCCAGCGTAGGGGGCCCCGGGGAGCTGTTTTTT. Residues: CASVGGPGELFF.

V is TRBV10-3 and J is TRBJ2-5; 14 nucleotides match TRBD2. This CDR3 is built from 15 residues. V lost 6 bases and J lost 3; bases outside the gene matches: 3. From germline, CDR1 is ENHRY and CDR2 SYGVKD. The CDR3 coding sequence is TGTGCCATCAGGCCGACTAGCGGGGGGGAAGAGACCCAGTACTTC. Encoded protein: CAIRPTSGGEETQYF.

The CDR3, as DNA: TGTGCCAGCAGCGTAGTTCCGGGTGCCTTGGACACTGAAGCTTTCTTT. This encodes CASSVVPGALDTEAFF. The J gene is TRBJ1-1, the V gene TRBV9; D is uncertain. Germline values: CDR1 SGDLS, CDR2 YYNGEE. V was cut by 0 bases and J by 3 bases, with 15 bases left in between. The CDR3 loop spans 16 amino acids.

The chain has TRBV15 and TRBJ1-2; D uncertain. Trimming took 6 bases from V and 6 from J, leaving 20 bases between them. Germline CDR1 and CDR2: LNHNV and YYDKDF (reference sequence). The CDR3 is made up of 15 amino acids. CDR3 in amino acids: CATRTTDLSPHGYTF. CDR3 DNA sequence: TGTGCCACCAGAACTACCGACCTTTCTCCCCATGGCTACACCTTC.

The CDR3 loop reads CASSPSGGSYNEQFF. DNA for the CDR3: TGTGCCAGTAGCCCTAGCGGGGGCTCCTACAATGAGCAGTTCTTC. The chain recombines TRBV19 with TRBJ2-1; 10 nucleotides agree with TRBD2. CDR1 is LNHDA, CDR2 SQIVND, per germline (reference sequence). The length of the CDR3 is 15 residues. V was pared by 6 bases and J by 0 bases, with 2 bases of the junction left unmatched.

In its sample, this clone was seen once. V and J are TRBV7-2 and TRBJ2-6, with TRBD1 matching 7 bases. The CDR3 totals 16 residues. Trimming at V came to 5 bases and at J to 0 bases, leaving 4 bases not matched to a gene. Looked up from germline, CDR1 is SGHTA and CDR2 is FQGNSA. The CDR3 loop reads CASSRQGSSGANVLTF. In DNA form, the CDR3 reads TGTGCCAGCAGCCGACAGGGTAGCTCTGGGGCCAACGTCCTGACTTTC.

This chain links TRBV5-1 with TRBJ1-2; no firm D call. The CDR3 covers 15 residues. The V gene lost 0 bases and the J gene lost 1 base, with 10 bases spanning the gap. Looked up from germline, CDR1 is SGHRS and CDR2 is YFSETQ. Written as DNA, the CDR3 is TGCGCCAGCAGCTTGGGCCCTACAGATAACTATGGCTACACCTTC. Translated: CASSLGPTDNYGYTF.

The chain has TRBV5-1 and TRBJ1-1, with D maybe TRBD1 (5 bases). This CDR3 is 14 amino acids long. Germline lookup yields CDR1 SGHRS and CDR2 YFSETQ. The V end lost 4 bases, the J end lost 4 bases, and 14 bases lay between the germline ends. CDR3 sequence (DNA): TGCGCCAGCAGCCGGGCAGGGTTGGCCACTGAAGCTTTCTTT. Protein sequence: CASSRAGLATEAFF.

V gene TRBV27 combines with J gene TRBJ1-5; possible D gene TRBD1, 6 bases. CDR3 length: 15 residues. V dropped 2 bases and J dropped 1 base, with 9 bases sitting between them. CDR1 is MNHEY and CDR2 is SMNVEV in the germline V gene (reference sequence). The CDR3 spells CASSLSRGSNQPQHF. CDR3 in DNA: TGTGCCAGCAGTTTAAGCAGGGGCAGCAATCAGCCCCAGCATTTT.

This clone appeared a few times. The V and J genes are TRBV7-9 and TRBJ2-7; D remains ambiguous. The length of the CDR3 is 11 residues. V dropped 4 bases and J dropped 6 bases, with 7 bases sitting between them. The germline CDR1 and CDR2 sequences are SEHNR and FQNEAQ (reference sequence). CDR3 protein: CASSSGVEQYF. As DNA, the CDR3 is TGTGCCAGCAGCTCCGGAGTCGAGCAGTACTTC.

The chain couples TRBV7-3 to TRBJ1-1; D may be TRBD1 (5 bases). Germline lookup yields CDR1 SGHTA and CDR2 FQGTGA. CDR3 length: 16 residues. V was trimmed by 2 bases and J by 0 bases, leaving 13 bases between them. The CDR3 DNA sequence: TGTGCCAGCAGCTTATCCCCGGGACTGATGAACACTGAAGCTTTCTTT. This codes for CASSLSPGLMNTEAFF.

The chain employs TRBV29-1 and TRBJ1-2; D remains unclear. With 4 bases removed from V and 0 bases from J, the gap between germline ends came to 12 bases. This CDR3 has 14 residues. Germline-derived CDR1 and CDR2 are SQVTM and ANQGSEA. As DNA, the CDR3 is TGCAGCGTTGGAACAGCCCGAGCTAACTATGGCTACACCTTC. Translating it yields CSVGTARANYGYTF.